This T cell receptor (beta chain) came from a study of molecular identifiers for immune sequencing clone quantification. Study-wide context: Split five ways in replicates, RNA from roughly 20,000 or 100,000 naive CD8 cells had four portions sequenced.

V gave up 0 bases and J gave up 5 bases, with 12 bases separating them. The CDR3 sequence is 14 residues long. Germline values: CDR1 SGHRS, CDR2 YFSETQ. Libraries of bulk TCR were made by previously described methods (with listed TCR primers). TCRdb reanalysed the PCR reads using MiXCR and keeps one entry per CDR3 protein. The repertoire holds 40,000 or so distinct CDR3 sequences, with about 19% as singletons. The sample holds many counts of this clonotype. The source is a human donor in good health. Some libraries in this study had Jurkat cell RNA spiked in. The sample comprised naive CD8+ T cells from blood, with Jurkat cell RNA spiked in. The subset was: FACS-sorted CD8+CD4-CCR7+CD45RA+ naive T cells. V usage is TRBV5-1 and J usage is TRBJ2-7; perhaps D is TRBD1 or TRBD2 (5 bases each). The CDR3 protein is CASSLGQGRNEQYF. The CDR3 DNA sequence: TGCGCCAGCAGCTTGGGGCAGGGACGGAACGAGCAGTACTTC.